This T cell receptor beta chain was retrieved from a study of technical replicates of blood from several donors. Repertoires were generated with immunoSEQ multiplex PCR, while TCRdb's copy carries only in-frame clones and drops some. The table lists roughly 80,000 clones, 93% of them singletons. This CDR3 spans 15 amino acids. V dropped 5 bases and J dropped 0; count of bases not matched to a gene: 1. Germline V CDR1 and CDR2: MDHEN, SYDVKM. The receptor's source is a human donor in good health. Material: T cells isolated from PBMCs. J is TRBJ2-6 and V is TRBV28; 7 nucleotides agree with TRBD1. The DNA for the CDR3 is TGTGCCAGCAGTGCAGGGGGCTCTGGGGCCAACGTCCTGACTTTC. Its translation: CASSAGGSGANVLTF.